The rows below give T cell receptor beta chains drawn from one sample of a study of blood T cell repertoires in COVID-19. Clones were read by immunoSEQ multiplex PCR, and TCRdb kept only the in-frame ones, dropping some. Among about 99,000 clones, 80% to 90% were seen once, and the ten largest hold 3.5%. The sequenced sample was peripheral blood. These TCRs come from a woman aged 60 to 75 with acute or convalescent COVID-19. CDR3s include the opening cysteine and the closing phenylalanine or tryptophan.

J gene: TRBJ1-2; V gene: TRBV19; CDR3 protein: CASTATGFGGYTF
J gene: TRBJ2-5; V gene: TRBV4-2; CDR3 protein: CASSQSLGGREGETQYF
J gene: TRBJ1-6; V gene: TRBV6-5; CDR3 protein: CASGLGGTYNSPLHF
J gene: TRBJ1-1; V gene: TRBV10-2; CDR3 protein: CASSVQTKEAFF
J gene: TRBJ2-1; V gene: TRBV30; CDR3 protein: CAWSVQAGGVGNEQFF
J gene: TRBJ2-1; V gene: TRBV5-1; CDR3 protein: CASSAGLEANEQFF
J gene: TRBJ2-2; V gene: TRBV2; CDR3 protein: CASTERPGGLLTGELFF
J gene: TRBJ1-6; V gene: TRBV2; CDR3 protein: CASRDSNSPLHF
J gene: TRBJ1-1; V gene: TRBV14; CDR3 protein: CASSQDLMNTEAFF
J gene: TRBJ1-1; V gene: TRBV6-1; CDR3 protein: CASSEQGFAEAFF
J gene: TRBJ1-1; V gene: TRBV27; CDR3 protein: CASSLFRNTEAFF
J gene: TRBJ2-5; V gene: TRBV29-1; CDR3 protein: CSARGGQGQLQETQYF
J gene: TRBJ2-1; V gene: TRBV4-2; CDR3 protein: CASSQSLLAGGSPHNEQFF
J gene: TRBJ2-1; V gene: TRBV19; CDR3 protein: CASTAYNEQFF
J gene: TRBJ1-3; V gene: TRBV30; CDR3 protein: CAWTHAALGQSSGNTIYF
J gene: TRBJ2-3; V gene: TRBV28; CDR3 protein: CASSLCIRGGASTDTQYF
J gene: TRBJ1-5; V gene: TRBV6-6; CDR3 protein: CASSGQGVVQPQHF
J gene: TRBJ2-1; V gene: TRBV6-2/TRBV6-3; CDR3 protein: CASSGAGTYNEQFF
J gene: TRBJ2-2; V gene: TRBV5-1; CDR3 protein: CASSYGLAGVTGELFF
J gene: TRBJ1-6; V gene: TRBV10-3; CDR3 protein: CAINAREGYNSPLHF
J gene: TRBJ1-1; V gene: TRBV3-1/TRBV3-2; CDR3 protein: CASSQTGQGRTEAFF
J gene: TRBJ2-2; V gene: TRBV7-9; CDR3 protein: CASSLALRRQGGTGELFF
J gene: TRBJ2-7; V gene: TRBV20-1; CDR3 protein: CSPRQGYEQYF
J gene: TRBJ2-1; V gene: TRBV24-1; CDR3 protein: CATSDPVDNEQFF
J gene: TRBJ1-4; V gene: TRBV5-1; CDR3 protein: CASSLDGGNEKLFF
J gene: TRBJ1-3; V gene: TRBV24-1; CDR3 protein: CATQDSSGNTIYF
J gene: TRBJ2-1; V gene: TRBV3-1/TRBV3-2; CDR3 protein: CASSPEVGGPGIEQFF
J gene: TRBJ2-1; V gene: TRBV5-1; CDR3 protein: CASTPSGSNEQFF
J gene: TRBJ1-3; V gene: TRBV10-3; CDR3 protein: CAISGALSGNTIYF
J gene: TRBJ1-2; V gene: TRBV7-8; CDR3 protein: CASSLGIGASANYGYTF
J gene: TRBJ1-4; V gene: TRBV18; CDR3 protein: CASEGDEKLFF
J gene: TRBJ2-2; V gene: TRBV28; CDR3 protein: CASSPTTWGYTNTGELFF
J gene: TRBJ2-7; V gene: TRBV5-1; CDR3 protein: CASSAGQGLSYEQYF
J gene: TRBJ1-2; V gene: TRBV5-6; CDR3 protein: CASSLRGGSFMFGYTF
J gene: TRBJ1-2; V gene: TRBV28; CDR3 protein: CASRRTGGLLDGYTF
J gene: TRBJ1-3; V gene: TRBV6-2/TRBV6-3; CDR3 protein: CASSSPGLRGLAGNTIYF
J gene: TRBJ1-1; V gene: TRBV15; CDR3 protein: CATSRAPNTEAFF
J gene: TRBJ1-6; V gene: TRBV2; CDR3 protein: CASSEGGTGNNSPLHF
J gene: TRBJ2-7; V gene: TRBV3-1/TRBV3-2; CDR3 protein: CASSDRDRPYEQYF
J gene: TRBJ2-3; V gene: TRBV6-1; CDR3 protein: CASSEDRLADTQYF
J gene: TRBJ2-1; V gene: TRBV21-1; CDR3 protein: CASSKEGRGEYNEQFF
J gene: TRBJ1-1; V gene: TRBV28; CDR3 protein: CASSLTGGWGTEAFF
J gene: TRBJ2-1; V gene: TRBV7-2; CDR3 protein: CASSLALAGFYNEQFF
J gene: TRBJ1-5; V gene: TRBV18; CDR3 protein: CASSPSASGGSQPQHF
J gene: TRBJ1-1; V gene: TRBV12-3/TRBV12-4; CDR3 protein: CASSLAGRTEAFF
J gene: TRBJ2-5; V gene: TRBV6-5; CDR3 protein: CASSYYVGGRETQYF
J gene: TRBJ2-2; V gene: TRBV6-2/TRBV6-3; CDR3 protein: CASSYRQVGHGELFF
J gene: TRBJ1-4; V gene: TRBV3-1/TRBV3-2; CDR3 protein: CASSLRGGDPEKLFF
J gene: TRBJ1-1; V gene: TRBV5-6; CDR3 protein: CASSAREGAFF
J gene: TRBJ1-4; V gene: TRBV7-2; CDR3 protein: CASGGQRTGARGVEKLFF
J gene: TRBJ2-7; V gene: TRBV3-1/TRBV3-2; CDR3 protein: CASSRLAGDGEQYF
J gene: TRBJ2-3; V gene: TRBV14; CDR3 protein: CASSQPVQGVGADTQYF
J gene: TRBJ1-3; V gene: TRBV18; CDR3 protein: CASSPKRDTSGNTIYF
J gene: TRBJ1-3; V gene: TRBV2; CDR3 protein: CASSEAWTGSGNTIYF
J gene: TRBJ1-2; V gene: TRBV3-1/TRBV3-2; CDR3 protein: CASSQTQNPHGYTF
J gene: TRBJ1-1; V gene: TRBV5-1; CDR3 protein: CASSLGGGMDTEAFF
J gene: TRBJ1-1; V gene: TRBV28; CDR3 protein: CASQSNTEAFF
J gene: TRBJ1-4; V gene: TRBV6-6; CDR3 protein: CASKFGQGHNEKLFF